The 20 T cell receptor beta chains reported below all come from one sample, sequenced in a study of T cell repertoires in cytomegalovirus infection. MiXCR was run by TCRdb on the reads, yielding one entry per CDR3 protein. The data show 300,000 or so distinct CDR3 sequences, with about 25% seen just once and more than 11% held by the top ten. Material: PBMCs. The receptor set was obtained from a human donor in good health (CMV status not recorded). Some clones in this sample may be carry-over from other donors' samples.

In this sample, this clonotype turned up many times. This rearrangement joins TRBV7-3 to TRBJ2-1, with D possibly being TRBD2 (5 bases). The V end was cut by 2 bases, the J end by 6 bases, with 14 bases between. The CDR3 is 15 residues long. Looked up from germline, CDR1 is SGHTA and CDR2 is FQGTGA. CDR3: CASSLGPADFNEQFF. The DNA of the CDR3 is TGTGCCAGCAGCTTAGGCCCAGCGGACTTCAATGAGCAGTTCTTC. The whole variable domain, remainder taken from reference TRBV7-3 and TRBJ2-1, is GAGVSQTPSNKVTEKGKYVELRCDPISGHTALYWYRQSLGQGPEFLIYFQGTGAADDSGLPNDRFFAVRPEGSVSTLKIQRTERGDSAVYLCASSLGPADFNEQFFGPGTRLTVL.

This clonotype was detected many times. The genes are TRBV7-2 and TRBJ2-3, with D perhaps TRBD2 (5 bases). Germline V gene sequence: CDR1 SGHTA, CDR2 FQGNSA. V shed 10 bases and J shed 4 bases, with 18 bases lying between them. The CDR3 runs to 14 residues. The CDR3 is CATSQARASDTQYF. The CDR3 bases are TGTGCCACCTCGCAGGCGCGGGCCTCAGATACGCAGTATTTT. Looking up the rest from reference TRBV7-2 and TRBJ2-3 gives the full variable domain: GAGVSQSPSNKVTEKGKDVELRCDPISGHTALYWYRQSLGQGLEFLIYFQGNSAPDKSGLPSDRFSAERTGGSVSTLTIQRTQQEDSAVYLCATSQARASDTQYFGPGTRLTVL.

This clonotype was seen ten or more times. This chain joins TRBV28 and TRBJ2-1, with D perhaps matching TRBD1 (6 bases). This CDR3 region has 16 residues. CDR1 is MDHEN, CDR2 SYDVKM, per germline. Trimming removed 2 bases from V and 4 bases from J, with 15 bases in between. Here the CDR3 DNA reads TGTGCCAGCAGTTTAGTCCACCCAGGGGCATACAATGAGCAGTTCTTC. This codes for CASSLVHPGAYNEQFF.

This clonotype has a count of ten or more. The chain links TRBV7-2 to TRBJ2-1; 13 bases are shared with TRBD2. Losses at the gene ends were 5 bases for V and 6 bases for J; bases not matched to a gene: 4. Per the germline V gene, CDR1 is SGHTA and CDR2 is FQGNSA. The CDR3 has 15 residues. The CDR3 DNA follows: TGTGCCAGCAGCCTTGGGACTAGCGGGACCAATGAGCAGTTCTTC. As protein: CASSLGTSGTNEQFF.

This clonotype was counted only a few times. V and J are TRBV11-2 and TRBJ1-2; D ambiguous. The germline CDR1 and CDR2 sequences are SGHAT and FQNNGV. V shed 6 bases and J shed 2 bases, with 10 bases lying between them. This CDR3 spans 13 amino acids. The CDR3 DNA sequence: TGTGCCAGCAGACCTGACGAGAACTATGGCTACACCTTC. Protein: CASRPDENYGYTF.

The J gene is TRBJ2-7, the V gene TRBV15, with D possibly TRBD1 on 6 matching bases. Germline CDR1 and CDR2: LNHNV and YYDKDF (reference sequence). The CDR3 runs to 14 residues. Trimming stripped 0 bases from V and 7 bases from J, with 13 bases between. The CDR3 DNA follows: TGTGCCACCAGCAGAGATCAAACAGGGCGGGAGCAGTACTTC. This encodes CATSRDQTGREQYF.

This clonotype was picked up one time. One junction end does not reproduce the germline sequence, and a read error may be involved. The chain combines TRBV7-3 with TRBJ2-3; D perhaps matches TRBD2 (5 bases). This CDR3 is 11 amino acids long. Per the germline V gene, CDR1 is SGHTA and CDR2 is FQGTGA. The CDR3 nucleotides are TGTGCCAGCAGTTCGGGGTTCAGCACGGATTTT. This encodes CASSSGFSTDF. Full variable domain (rest looked up from reference TRBV7-3 and TRBJ2-3): GAGVSQTPSNKVTEKGKYVELRCDPISGHTALYWYRQSLGQGPEFLIYFQGTGAADDSGLPNDRFFAVRPEGSVSTLKIQRTERGDSAVYLCASSSGFSTDFGPGTRLTVL.

This clonotype was detected many times. The chain is built from TRBV7-2 and TRBJ2-1; 11 nucleotides agree with TRBD2. V shed 6 bases, J shed 2 bases, and the junction held 6 bases outside the gene matches. This CDR3 region has 16 residues. Germline V lookup: CDR1 SGHTA, CDR2 FQGNSA. Here the CDR3 reads CASSRIAGGPYNEQFF. The DNA of the CDR3 is TGTGCCAGCAGTCGAATAGCGGGAGGGCCCTACAATGAGCAGTTCTTC.

This rearrangement joins TRBV24-1 to TRBJ2-1; 9 nucleotides agree with TRBD1. Germline V CDR1 and CDR2: KGHDR, SFDVKD. This CDR3 is 19 amino acids long. V shed 2 bases, J shed 5 bases, and the junction held 15 bases outside the gene matches. Here the CDR3 DNA reads TGTGCCACCAGTGATTCGTCAGGCTTCTGGGGACAGGGAGACAATGAGCAGTTCTTC. Amino acid sequence: CATSDSSGFWGQGDNEQFF.

The chain couples TRBV5-1 to TRBJ2-7; D may be TRBD2 (5 bases). The germline V gene has CDR1 SGHRS and CDR2 YFSETQ. V was clipped by 1 base and J by 5 bases, with 7 bases between them. The CDR3 is 12 residues long. The CDR3: CASSLSADEQYF. The CDR3 DNA sequence: TGCGCCAGCAGCTTGTCAGCGGACGAGCAGTACTTC. The full variable domain, completed using reference TRBV5-1 and TRBJ2-7, is KAGVTQTPRYLIKTRGQQVTLSCSPISGHRSVSWYQQTPGQGLQFLFEYFSETQRNKGNFPGRFSGRQFSNSRSEMNVSTLELGDSALYLCASSLSADEQYFGPGTRLTVT.

The rearrangement links TRBV19 to TRBJ2-1; 8 bases map to TRBD2. Germline V gene data show CDR1 as LNHDA and CDR2 as SQIVND (reference sequence). There are 15 residues in the CDR3. Unmatched junction bases numbered 14, after V lost 9 bases and J lost 7 bases. CDR3 region: CASLAAGAFRNEQFF. In nucleotides, the CDR3 is TGTGCCAGCCTAGCAGCGGGAGCTTTTCGGAATGAGCAGTTCTTC.

This clonotype was observed a few times. V usage is TRBV15 and J usage is TRBJ2-2, with D tentatively TRBD1 or TRBD2 (5 bases each). This CDR3 is 15 amino acids long. The V end lost 4 bases, the J end lost 6 bases, and 15 bases lay between the germline ends. Per the germline V gene, CDR1 is LNHNV and CDR2 is YYDKDF (reference sequence). The CDR3 loop reads CATSIWGSGAGELFF. DNA for the CDR3: TGTGCCACCAGCATTTGGGGGAGTGGAGCCGGGGAGCTGTTTTTT.

This clonotype has more than one count but fewer than ten. The genes are TRBV5-1 and TRBJ2-5; tentatively, D is TRBD1 (5 bases). This CDR3 comprises 13 residues. The germline gives CDR1 SGHRS, CDR2 YFSETQ. Trimming pared 4 bases from V and 5 bases from J, leaving 12 bases between. This chain's CDR3 is CASSPGQSETQYF. For the CDR3, the DNA is TGCGCCAGCAGCCCCGGACAATCGGAGACCCAGTACTTC.

The rearrangement joins TRBV2 to TRBJ1-5; 7 nucleotides align to TRBD1. From germline, CDR1 is SNHLY and CDR2 FYNNEI. The junction had 5 bases not matched to a gene; V was cut back by 6 bases and J by 0 bases. The CDR3 extends over 15 amino acids. The CDR3 nucleotides read TGTGCCAGCAGGAGGGACAGCTTTAGCAATCAGCCCCAGCATTTT. Its translation: CASRRDSFSNQPQHF.

The table lists this clonotype with a few counts. This chain uses TRBV7-8 with TRBJ1-3, with 7 bases aligning to TRBD1. This CDR3 contains 15 residues. CDR1 SGHVS and CDR2 FQNEAQ come from the germline V gene. Germline trimming cut 0 bases from V and 4 bases from J; bases unmatched to any gene: 3. CDR3 region: CASSLASDRGNTIYF. CDR3 sequence (DNA): TGTGCCAGCAGCTTAGCATCGGACAGGGGAAACACCATATATTTT.

This clonotype was observed a handful of times. The chain is built from TRBV11-2 and TRBJ1-6; TRBD1 agrees at 8 bases. There are 13 residues in the CDR3. The germline CDR1 and CDR2 sequences are SGHAT and FQNNGV. The V segment lost 5 bases and the J segment 11 bases; nucleotides outside the gene matches: 5. The DNA of the CDR3 is TGTGCCAGCAGCCCGACAGGGGTGGCACCCCTCCACTTT. Its translation: CASSPTGVAPLHF.

The rearrangement uses TRBV14 and TRBJ1-1; D ambiguous. Trimming shortened V by 1 base and J by 4 bases, and 7 bases separated the two germline ends. Germline V gene sequence: CDR1 SGHDN, CDR2 FVKESK. The CDR3 has 13 residues. For the CDR3, the DNA is TGTGCCAGCAGCCAAGTAATCGGCACTGAAGCTTTCTTT. Its translation: CASSQVIGTEAFF.

This clonotype has at least ten counts. J is TRBJ2-7 and V is TRBV6-1; D gene ambiguous. This CDR3 is 15 amino acids long. The germline gives CDR1 MNHNS, CDR2 SASEGT. Trimming shortened V by 4 bases and J by 1 base, and 14 bases separated the two germline ends. The CDR3 protein is CASSGQHLPSYEQYF. The CDR3 bases are TGTGCCAGCAGTGGTCAGCACCTCCCTTCCTACGAGCAGTACTTC.

This clonotype was seen many times. V usage is TRBV11-3 and J usage is TRBJ2-1; D perhaps matches TRBD2 (6 bases). The length of the CDR3 is 19 residues. V was shortened by 5 bases and J by 5 bases, with 28 bases between the two germline ends. Germline V lookup: CDR1 SGHNT, CDR2 YENEEA. The DNA of the CDR3 is TGTGCCAGCAGCCTCACCACGACTAGTCCCTTTTCGCCAAACAATGAGCAGTTCTTC. Amino acid sequence: CASSLTTTSPFSPNNEQFF.

This clonotype was detected a few times. This chain links TRBV5-1 with TRBJ1-2, with D possibly matching TRBD1 (6 bases). The V gene lost 0 bases and the J gene lost 4 bases, with 16 bases spanning the gap. The CDR3 has 16 amino acids. Germline V CDR1 and CDR2: SGHRS, YFSETQ. The CDR3 DNA reads as TGCGCCAGCAGCTTGGTGCCCAGGGGCGAAGGCTATGGCTACACCTTC. This sequence encodes CASSLVPRGEGYGYTF. The full variable domain, its missing parts supplied by reference TRBV5-1 and TRBJ1-2, is KAGVTQTPRYLIKTRGQQVTLSCSPISGHRSVSWYQQTPGQGLQFLFEYFSETQRNKGNFPGRFSGRQFSNSRSEMNVSTLELGDSALYLCASSLVPRGEGYGYTFGSGTRLTVV.